This TCR beta chain was captured in a study of CD8+CD57+ T cells in acquired aplastic anemia. Germline loops: CDR1 LNHNV, CDR2 YYDKDF (reference sequence). V trimming: 6 bases; J trimming: 1 base; junction bases outside the gene matches: 9. CDR3 length equals 17 residues. Genomic DNA constituted the template upon which TCR beta VDJ and CDR3 profiling was performed. Using its own MiXCR run on the reads, TCRdb lists one record per CDR3 protein. The data hold about 140,000 distinct CDR3 sequences, with more than 35% observed a single time. The receptor's source is a human donor in good health, serving as a control. The sequenced sample consisted of sorted CD4+, CD8+, or CD8+CD57+ T cells (not recorded which) from PBMCs. The chain employs TRBV15 and TRBJ2-3, with 11 bases aligning to TRBD2. CDR3 sequence (DNA): TGTGCCACCAGTAGTATAAGGGGACTAGCGGGCACAGATACGCAGTATTTT. This translates into CATSSIRGLAGTDTQYF.